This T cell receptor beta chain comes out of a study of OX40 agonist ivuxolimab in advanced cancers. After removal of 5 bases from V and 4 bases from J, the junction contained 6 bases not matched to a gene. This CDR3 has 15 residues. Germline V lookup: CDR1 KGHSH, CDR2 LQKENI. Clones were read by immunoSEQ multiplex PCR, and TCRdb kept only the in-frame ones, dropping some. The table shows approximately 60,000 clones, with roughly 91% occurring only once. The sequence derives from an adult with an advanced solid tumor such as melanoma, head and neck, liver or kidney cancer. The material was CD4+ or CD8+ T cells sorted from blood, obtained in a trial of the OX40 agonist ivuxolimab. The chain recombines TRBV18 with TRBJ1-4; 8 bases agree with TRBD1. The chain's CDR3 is CASSSDREHNEKLFF. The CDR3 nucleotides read TGTGCCAGCTCATCGGACAGGGAGCATAATGAAAAACTGTTTTTT.